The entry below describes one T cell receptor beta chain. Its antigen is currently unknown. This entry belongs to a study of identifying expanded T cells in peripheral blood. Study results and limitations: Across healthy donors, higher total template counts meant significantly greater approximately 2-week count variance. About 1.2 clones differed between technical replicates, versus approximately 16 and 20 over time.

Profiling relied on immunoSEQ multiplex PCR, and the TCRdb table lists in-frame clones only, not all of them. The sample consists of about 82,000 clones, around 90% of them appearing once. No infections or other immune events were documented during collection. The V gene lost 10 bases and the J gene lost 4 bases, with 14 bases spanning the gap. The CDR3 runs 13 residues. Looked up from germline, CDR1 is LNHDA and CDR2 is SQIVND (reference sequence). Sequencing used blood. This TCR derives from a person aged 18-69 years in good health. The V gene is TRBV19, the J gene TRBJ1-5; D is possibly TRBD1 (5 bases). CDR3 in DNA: TGTGCCACCCGGGACCGAAGGAATCAGCCCCAGCATTTT. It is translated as CATRDRRNQPQHF.